One and the same sample provided the 4 T cell receptor beta chains below, sequenced in a study of cytomegalovirus exposure and HLA in healthy donors (dated by TCRdb to 2016 to 2017). The receptor library was made with the immunoSEQ multiplex PCR assay. The multiplex PCR relied on a mix of 60 forward primers for TCR Vbeta segments and 13 reverse primers for TCR Jbeta segments. TCRdb mirrors the immuneACCESS table, restricted to in-frame sequences. Some clones are absent from its copies; in checked studies, under half trace to an unresolved V gene, and the reason for the others is unknown. For this sample the table gives 170,000 or so clones, of which 70% to 80% were detected only once. The leading ten clones occupy approximately 2.5% of the sample. The specimen was PBMCs. These receptors originate from a man in his 60s in good health and CMV-seronegative.

The gene calls are TRBV19 and TRBJ1-2, with TRBD1 identical over 7 bases. The V gene end was trimmed by 7 bases and the J gene end by 2 bases; junction bases not matched to a gene: 10. The germline gives CDR1 LNHDA, CDR2 SQIVND (reference sequence). CDR3 length equals 15 residues. Written as DNA, the CDR3 is TGTGCCAGTACTATTTTTGAGACAGGGAACTATGGCTACACCTTC. Protein: CASTIFETGNYGYTF.

The chain is built from TRBV5-1 and TRBJ1-1, with 8 bases lining up with TRBD1. The germline CDR1 and CDR2 sequences are SGHRS and YFSETQ. The CDR3 runs 17 residues. Unmatched junction bases numbered 18, after V lost 1 base and J lost 10 bases. The CDR3 reads CASSLISGQGPFQRAFF. CDR3 sequence (DNA): TGCGCCAGCAGCTTGATTTCAGGACAGGGCCCTTTTCAACGAGCTTTCTTT. Full variable domain (remainder filled in from reference TRBV5-1 and TRBJ1-1): KAGVTQTPRYLIKTRGQQVTLSCSPISGHRSVSWYQQTPGQGLQFLFEYFSETQRNKGNFPGRFSGRQFSNSRSEMNVSTLELGDSALYLCASSLISGQGPFQRAFFGQGTRLTVV.

This clone came up once. This chain connects TRBV1 to TRBJ2-7; the D call TRBD2 from the table was never checked on the DNA. TRBV1 is reported as a pseudogene. The CDR3 runs 12 residues. CDR3: CTSNRTSREQYF. CDR3 coding DNA: TGCACCAGCAATCGAACCTCGCGCGAGCAGTACTTC.

The V gene is TRBV2, the J gene TRBJ2-7; 7 nucleotides align to TRBD1. This CDR3 spans 14 amino acids. The trim removed 7 bases at V and 2 bases at J, leaving 8 bases unmatched. From germline, CDR1 is SNHLY and CDR2 FYNNEI. In DNA, the CDR3 is TGTGCCAGCACCGAGACCCAGGGGGCCTACGAGCAGTACTTC. Translated, it gives CASTETQGAYEQYF.